This T cell receptor (beta chain) was documented in a study of naive and memory T cell subsets. The CDR3 is 14 amino acids. Trimming removed 5 bases from V and 7 bases from J; junction bases left unmatched: 8. Germline loops: CDR1 PRHDT, CDR2 FYEKMQ (reference sequence). This clonotype showed up just a few times. The beta constant-region primer was an equimolar mix of two oligonucleotides covering TRBC1 and TRBC2. Ligated cDNA was amplified by four rounds of PCR with nested alpha and beta constant-region primers and SP2. In TCRdb, the UMI-ligation and nested PCR reads were re-called with MiXCR into one record per CDR3 protein. The table includes 130,000 or so distinct CDR3 sequences, 35% to 40% detected once.

This chain joins TRBV13 and TRBJ2-4; TRBD1 aligns across 7 bases. The sequence derives from a human donor in good health. The sample was central memory CD4+ T cells from blood. CDR3 DNA sequence: TGTGCCAGCAGCCGACCGTTGGACAGGAACATTCAGTACTTC. It is translated as CASSRPLDRNIQYF.